Listed here are 10 T cell receptor beta chains from one sample, sequenced in a study of blood T cell repertoires in COVID-19 (TCRdb year 2020). The library was made by the immunoSEQ multiplex PCR assay. The table was pulled from immuneACCESS by TCRdb, which kept in-frame rearrangements only. Such tables lose some clones; where checked, under half of the loss comes from unresolved V genes, and the rest has no known cause. A total of around 160,000 clones appear in this sample, around four fifths of them only once. Over 10% of the sample goes to the ten largest clones. The sequenced sample was PBMCs or T cells enriched from blood (not recorded which). The receptors here all came from an older woman who had recovered from COVID-19.

V is TRBV7-2 and J is TRBJ1-5; D might be TRBD1 (6 bases). The V end lost 5 bases, the J end lost 4 bases, and 15 bases lay between the germline ends. Germline CDR1 reads SGHTA; CDR2 reads FQGNSA. The CDR3 contains 15 residues. This CDR3 is CASSPWGQLNQPQHF. The CDR3 nucleotides are TGTGCCAGCAGCCCATGGGGGCAACTAAATCAGCCCCAGCATTTT.

The rearrangement links TRBV25-1 to TRBJ1-1, with D tentatively TRBD1 (5 bases). V lost 6 bases and J lost 5, with 19 bases in between. The length of the CDR3 is 15 residues. CDR1 and CDR2 from the germline V gene are MGHDK and SYGVNS. The CDR3 sequence is CASRGIQGLGTEAFF. The CDR3 coding sequence is TGTGCCAGCAGGGGTATCCAGGGCCTGGGGACTGAAGCTTTCTTT.

The chain joins TRBV9 to TRBJ2-2; unclear D gene. V gave up 1 base and J gave up 2 bases, with 9 bases separating them. Germline loops: CDR1 SGDLS, CDR2 YYNGEE. This CDR3 spans 15 amino acids. This CDR3 is CASSVHPSNTGELFF. In nucleotides, the CDR3 is TGTGCCAGCAGCGTACATCCCAGTAACACCGGGGAGCTGTTTTTT.

The chain couples TRBV7-2 to TRBJ1-1; the D is unclear. V was clipped by 5 bases and J by 7 bases, with 8 bases between them. The CDR3 length is 11 residues. The V gene's germline CDR1 is SGHTA and CDR2 FQGNSA. Here the CDR3 reads CASSLGDEAFF. The CDR3 nucleotides are TGTGCCAGCAGCCTGGGAGATGAAGCTTTCTTT.

The chain has TRBV5-1 and TRBJ1-3; D perhaps matches TRBD1 (5 bases). This CDR3 contains 14 residues. The V end was cut by 3 bases, the J end by 3 bases, with 10 bases between. Germline V lookup: CDR1 SGHRS, CDR2 YFSETQ. CDR3 sequence (DNA): TGCGCCAGCAGCTCCGGGACTTTTGGAAACACCATATATTTT. Encoded protein: CASSSGTFGNTIYF.

This clone showed up just a few times. The chain links TRBV19 to TRBJ2-2, with D tentatively TRBD1 (6 bases). Germline V CDR1 and CDR2: LNHDA, SQIVND (reference sequence). Trimming stripped 4 bases from V and 1 base from J, with 10 bases between. This CDR3 contains 15 residues. Here the CDR3 DNA reads TGTGCCAGTAGTACATGGGGGCGGAACACCGGGGAGCTGTTTTTT. Protein: CASSTWGRNTGELFF.

The V gene is TRBV18, the J gene TRBJ2-1; a possible D gene is TRBD2 (5 bases). The CDR3 is 16 residues long. V was cut by 3 bases and J by 6 bases, with 18 bases left in between. CDR1 is KGHSH and CDR2 is LQKENI in the germline V gene. The CDR3 reads CASSPRSTPRGNEQFF. CDR3 sequence (DNA): TGTGCCAGCTCACCCAGATCGACCCCTCGGGGCAATGAGCAGTTCTTC.

Concerning this clone: This same CDR3 is encoded by further DNA sequences in the sample. This chain links TRBV5-1 with TRBJ2-5, with 13 bases aligning to TRBD2. V lost 5 bases, J lost 5 bases, and 6 bases stayed unmatched. Germline CDR1 is SGHRS and CDR2 is YFSETQ. CDR3 size: 15 residues. CDR3 amino acids: CASSWTSGSGETQYF. CDR3 sequence (DNA): TGCGCCAGCAGTTGGACTAGCGGGAGCGGTGAGACCCAGTACTTC.

This chain joins TRBV3-1 (or the pseudogene TRBV3-2) and TRBJ1-4, with TRBD1 identical over 8 bases. Germline trimming cut 5 bases from V and 8 bases from J; bases unmatched to any gene: 4. There are 13 residues in the CDR3. Germline CDR1 and CDR2: LGHDT and YNNKEL (reference sequence). The CDR3 protein is CASSGQGHEKLFF. CDR3 nucleotides: TGTGCCAGCAGCGGACAGGGTCACGAAAAACTGTTTTTT.

The chain has TRBV12-2 and TRBJ1-1. TRBV12-2 has pseudogene status. The CDR3 runs to 14 residues. The CDR3 region is CASRSFYLRPEAFF. The CDR3 DNA follows: TGTGCAAGTCGCTCCTTTTATCTGAGGCCTGAAGCTTTCTTT.